This T cell receptor beta chain was identified during a study of cytomegalovirus exposure and HLA in healthy donors. The PCR made use of 60 Vbeta and 13 Jbeta primers. TCRdb keeps only in-frame clones here, not all; method: immunoSEQ multiplex PCR. The table records tens of thousands of clones, roughly 60% of them present only once. In germline, CDR1 is LNHDA, CDR2 SQIVND (reference sequence). The ends lost 6 bases at V and 4 bases at J; junction bases unmatched: 10. This CDR3 region has 16 residues. With respect to this clone: Its antigen is currently unknown.

Whole-study findings and limits: For most TCR beta V segments, an earlier analysis put the productive rate at about 87% or about 30% of the time.

This receptor was identified in a boy younger than 18 in good health and CMV-seropositive. The sample was PBMCs. The gene calls are TRBV19 and TRBJ1-5, with 9 bases matching TRBD1. Written as DNA, the CDR3 is TGTGCCAGTAGGGACCTCCGGGACAGGGTGAATCAGCCCCAGCATTTT. Amino acids: CASRDLRDRVNQPQHF.